These 13 T cell receptor beta chains originate from one sample sequenced in a study of blood T cell repertoires in COVID-19. Data came from immunoSEQ multiplex PCR; TCRdb stores just in-frame clones and leaves some out. This table holds 300,000 or so clones, about 90% found once. Sequenced sample: peripheral blood. The receptors shown here come from a woman aged 30 to 39 with COVID-19, enrolled during active disease.

This chain joins TRBV7-9 and TRBJ2-2, with TRBD2 matching 14 bases. The V gene's germline CDR1 is SEHNR and CDR2 FQNEAQ (reference sequence). The CDR3 loop spans 19 amino acids. The trim removed 2 bases at V and 6 bases at J, leaving 11 bases unmatched. The CDR3, as DNA: TGTGCCAGCAGCTTAAATAAGGGACTAGCGGGAGAGTTGGCCGGGGAGCTGTTTTTT. Translation gives CASSLNKGLAGELAGELFF.

The V and J genes are TRBV25-1 and TRBJ2-7, with D tentatively TRBD2 (6 bases). The ends were cut back, 8 bases at V and 7 bases at J, with 18 bases in the middle. CDR1 and CDR2 (germline): MGHDK, SYGVNS. The CDR3 length is 13 residues. CDR3 amino acids: CASPGRGPGEQYF. CDR3 DNA sequence: TGTGCCAGCCCAGGGCGGGGCCCGGGGGAGCAGTACTTC.

The chain employs TRBV11-2 and TRBJ2-7; the match to TRBD2 covers 10 bases. The germline CDR1 and CDR2 sequences are SGHAT and FQNNGV. CDR3 length: 19 amino acids. The V gene end was trimmed by 6 bases and the J gene end by 2 bases; junction bases not matched to a gene: 19. CDR3 sequence reads: CASSYPQLAGSPLTYEQYF. In nucleotides, the CDR3 is TGTGCCAGCAGTTACCCCCAACTAGCGGGATCACCCTTAACCTACGAGCAGTACTTC.

The chain recombines TRBV10-2 with TRBJ2-5; TRBD1 is a possible D gene (5 bases). V lost 0 bases to trimming and J lost 7 bases, with 9 bases between them. The CDR3 spans 13 residues. Germline assignment: CDR1 WSHSY and CDR2 SAAADI. Written as DNA, the CDR3 is TGCGCCAGCAGTGAGTCGCTCCAGGGGACCCAGTACTTC. It yields the protein CASSESLQGTQYF.

The chain uses TRBV30 and TRBJ2-7; TRBD2 is a possible D gene (5 bases). CDR1 is GTSNPN and CDR2 is SVGIG in the germline V gene (reference sequence). The CDR3 has 14 residues. V was pared by 3 bases and J by 3 bases, with 15 bases between. CDR3 amino acids: CAWSGLEVYYEQYF. The CDR3, as DNA: TGTGCCTGGAGCGGACTCGAGGTTTACTACGAGCAGTACTTC.

This clone was recorded a few times. V and J are TRBV6-2 or TRBV6-3 and TRBJ2-5, with 7 positions matching TRBD1. The CDR3 length is 15 residues. Germline CDR1 reads MNHEY; CDR2 reads SVGEGT. The V gene end was trimmed by 0 bases and the J gene end by 4 bases; junction bases not matched to a gene: 5. The CDR3 here is CASSYSQNRGETQYF. Written as DNA, the CDR3 is TGTGCCAGCAGTTACTCTCAAAACAGGGGAGAGACCCAGTACTTC.

V usage is TRBV28 and J usage is TRBJ1-3, with TRBD1 as a possible D gene (6 bases). CDR3 length equals 15 residues. Per the germline V gene, CDR1 is MDHEN and CDR2 is SYDVKM. V was cut by 6 bases and J by 4 bases, with 16 bases left in between. The CDR3 is CASRKTGRGGNTIYF. The CDR3 coding sequence is TGTGCCAGCAGGAAAACAGGGCGCGGAGGAAACACCATATATTTT. Variable domain in full (rest from reference TRBV28 and TRBJ1-3): DVKVTQSSRYLVKRTGEKVFLECVQDMDHENMFWYRQDPGLGLRLIYFSYDVKMKEKGDIPEGYSVSREKKERFSLILESASTNQTSMYLCASRKTGRGGNTIYFGEGSWLTVV.

Only one count was recorded for this clone. The chain couples TRBV19 to TRBJ1-1, with 8 bases that match TRBD1. Germline V CDR1 and CDR2: LNHDA, SQIVND (reference sequence). The CDR3 totals 15 residues. Unmatched junction bases numbered 2, after V lost 1 base and J lost 1 base. The CDR3 reads CASSIGDRRNTEAFF. CDR3 bases: TGTGCCAGTAGTATAGGGGACAGGAGGAACACTGAAGCTTTCTTT.

This chain uses TRBV3-1 (or the pseudogene TRBV3-2) with TRBJ1-1, with 8 positions matching TRBD1. The V segment lost 3 bases and the J segment 4 bases; nucleotides outside the gene matches: 4. CDR1 is LGHDT and CDR2 is YNNKEL in the germline V gene (reference sequence). This CDR3 is 14 amino acids long. CDR3 protein: CASSHDRGGTEAFF. CDR3 sequence (DNA): TGTGCCAGCAGCCACGACAGGGGTGGCACTGAAGCTTTCTTT.

The chain links TRBV19 to TRBJ2-7; TRBD1 agrees at 7 bases. The CDR3 totals 14 residues. V gave up 3 bases and J gave up 3 bases; unmatched junction bases: 5. Germline V lookup: CDR1 LNHDA, CDR2 SQIVND (reference sequence). In nucleotides, the CDR3 is TGTGCCAGTAGTATCCGGGACAGCCTCTACGAGCAGTACTTC. This encodes CASSIRDSLYEQYF. Combining the CDR3 with reference TRBV19 and TRBJ2-7 gives the whole variable domain DGGITQSPKYLFRKEGQNVTLSCEQNLNHDAMYWYRQDPGQGLRLIYYSQIVNDFQKGDIAEGYSVSREKKESFPLTVTSAQKNPTAFYLCASSIRDSLYEQYFGPGTRLTVT.

This chain uses TRBV7-8 with TRBJ1-4, with D maybe TRBD1 (5 bases). The CDR3 has 15 residues. Trimming removed 3 bases from V and 3 bases from J, with 11 bases in between. Germline V CDR1 and CDR2: SGHVS, FQNEAQ. The chain's CDR3 is CASSLGDRSNEKLFF. CDR3 coding DNA: TGTGCCAGCAGCTTGGGTGACAGATCTAATGAAAAACTGTTTTTT.

The V gene is TRBV19, the J gene TRBJ2-7; 7 nucleotides line up with TRBD1. The ends lost 6 bases at V and 5 bases at J; junction bases unmatched: 4. This CDR3 comprises 12 residues. Looked up from germline, CDR1 is LNHDA and CDR2 is SQIVND (reference sequence). The CDR3 here is CASRNTGDEQYF. As DNA, the CDR3 is TGTGCCAGTAGAAACACAGGGGACGAGCAGTACTTC.

The J gene is TRBJ1-1, the V gene TRBV11-1; tentatively, D is TRBD1 (6 bases). CDR1 is SGHAT, CDR2 FQDESV, per germline (reference sequence). This CDR3 comprises 13 residues. The germline V and J ends were trimmed by 4 bases and 6 bases, with 12 bases remaining between them. The CDR3 DNA sequence: TGTGCCAGCAGCTCCTACAGGGTGGCTGAAGCTTTCTTT. It yields the protein CASSSYRVAEAFF. The entire variable domain, with the rest obtained from reference TRBV11-1 and TRBJ1-1, is as follows: EAEVAQSPRYKITEKSQAVAFWCDPISGHATLYWYRQILGQGPELLVQFQDESVVDDSQLPKDRFSAERLKGVDSTLKIQPAELGDSAMYLCASSSYRVAEAFFGQGTRLTVV.